The clone carrying this TCR beta chain was observed many times. Deletions cut 3 bases from V and 4 bases from J, with 12 bases between. This CDR3 region has 13 residues. Germline CDR1 is DFQATT and CDR2 is SNEGSKA (reference sequence). This entry is derived from a study of metastatic and nonmetastatic thyroid tumors. Through MiXCR, TCRdb re-clonotyped the PCR reads. Here the sample spans 39,000 or so clones, 15% to 20% being singletons. All patients were untreated before thyroid surgery. The source is a female donor with papillary thyroid cancer or a benign thyroid nodule (not recorded which). Some clones in this sample may be carry-over from other donors' samples. The material sequenced was blood. The chain has TRBV20-1 and TRBJ1-1, with a possible D match to TRBD1 (5 bases). The CDR3 nucleotides are TGCAGTGCTAGTCAGGGTCTGTTCACTGAAGCTTTCTTT. Translating it yields CSASQGLFTEAFF.